These 11 T cell receptor beta chains originate from one sample sequenced in a study of sequential checkpoint blockade in melanoma. Treatment given: randomized to nivolumab then ipilimumab (arm A) or the reverse (arm B). Sequenced by immunoSEQ multiplex PCR; TCRdb stores in-frame clones only, minus some. The sample consists of roughly 23,000 clones, roughly 80% of them appearing once. Sequenced here: CD8+ T cells sorted from blood (inferred from file names), sampled from a patient given nivolumab and ipilimumab in sequence. The receptors were sampled from a human donor with melanoma.

This clone was observed a few times. DNA of the CDR3: TGTGCCATCAGTGAGCCAGCGGCCCCGAACACCGGGGAGCTGTTTTTT. Translation: CAISEPAAPNTGELFF. V gene TRBV10-3 combines with J gene TRBJ2-2, with D possibly being TRBD2 (5 bases). The V end was cut by 2 bases, the J end by 0 bases, with 10 bases between. Germline V CDR1 and CDR2: ENHRY, SYGVKD. The CDR3 totals 16 residues.

The J gene is TRBJ2-7, the V gene TRBV7-9; D gene unclear. V lost 6 bases to trimming and J lost 3 bases, with 12 bases between them. The CDR3 totals 13 residues. Germline values: CDR1 SEHNR, CDR2 FQNEAQ (reference sequence). CDR3 DNA: TGTGCCAGCAGGGAAGGCGGCTACTACGAGCAGTACTTC. Translation gives CASREGGYYEQYF.

This clone was observed a handful of times. This could be a read error, since a much larger clone is one nucleotide away. Distinct nucleotide sequences in the sample also encode this CDR3. The chain links TRBV2 to TRBJ1-1; no firm D call. Per germline, CDR1 SNHLY and CDR2 FYNNEI. This CDR3 spans 15 amino acids. V lost 0 bases, J lost 4 bases, and 12 bases lay in between. CDR3 sequence: CASSEAKGDGTEAFF. DNA for the CDR3: TGTGCCAGCAGTGAAGCGAAGGGAGACGGCACTGAAGCTTTCTTT. Full variable domain (outside the CDR3, taken from reference TRBV2 and TRBJ1-1): EPEVTQTPSHQVTQMGQEVILRCVPISNHLYFYWYRQILGQKVEFLVSFYNNEISEKSEIFDDQFSVERPDGSNFTLKIRSTKLEDSAMYFCASSEAKGDGTEAFFGQGTRLTVV.

The chain recombines TRBV6-4 with TRBJ2-7, with D perhaps matching TRBD2 (6 bases). There are 13 residues in the CDR3. Germline loops: CDR1 MRHNA, CDR2 SNTAGT. V lost 7 bases and J 5 bases, leaving 15 bases between the germline ends. The CDR3 protein is CASTLWGVHEQYF. CDR3 sequence (DNA): TGTGCCAGCACTCTCTGGGGGGTCCACGAGCAGTACTTC.

The V gene is TRBV5-4, the J gene TRBJ2-2; tentative D call: TRBD1 (6 bases). This CDR3 contains 15 residues. V was cut by 4 bases and J by 2 bases, with 12 bases left in between. Germline V gene sequence: CDR1 SGHNT, CDR2 YYREEE (reference sequence). As DNA, the CDR3 is TGTGCCAGCAGCCAGTTGGACAGAAACACCGGGGAGCTGTTTTTT. This encodes CASSQLDRNTGELFF. Full variable domain (rest looked up from reference TRBV5-4 and TRBJ2-2): ETGVTQSPTHLIKTRGQQVTLRCSSQSGHNTVSWYQQALGQGPQFIFQYYREEENGRGNFPPRFSGLQFPNYSSELNVNALELDDSALYLCASSQLDRNTGELFFGEGSRLTVL.

The V call is TRBV27, the J call TRBJ1-5, with TRBD1 identical over 8 bases. The J segment lost 3 bases and the V segment lost 5 bases, leaving 12 bases of the junction unmatched. CDR3 size: 17 residues. CDR1 and CDR2 (germline): MNHEY, SMNVEV (reference sequence). CDR3 nucleotide sequence: TGTGCCAGCAGTCCCCACCCCGGACAGGGACTCAATCAGCCCCAGCATTTT. Translating it yields CASSPHPGQGLNQPQHF.

The J gene is TRBJ2-3, the V gene TRBV9; TRBD2 matches at 8 bases. The CDR3 spans 15 residues. J lost 4 bases, V lost 0 bases, and 4 bases had no gene match. CDR1 is SGDLS and CDR2 is YYNGEE in the germline V gene. CDR3 DNA sequence: TGTGCCAGCAGCGTAGTCGGGGGGGGCGCAGATACGCAGTATTTT. Protein sequence: CASSVVGGGADTQYF.

The CDR3, as DNA: TGTGCCAGCAGCATGCAACCGGGACAGGGCCTCTATGGCTACACCTTC. This translates into CASSMQPGQGLYGYTF. The chain links TRBV14 to TRBJ1-2, with TRBD1 matching 9 bases. CDR1 and CDR2 from the germline V gene are SGHDN and FVKESK. Germline trimming cut 5 bases from V and 4 bases from J; bases unmatched to any gene: 11. There are 16 residues in the CDR3.

The rearrangement uses TRBV4-1 and TRBJ2-4; TRBD1 is a possible D gene (6 bases). CDR3 size: 15 residues. Trimming took off 1 base at V and 7 bases at J, with 14 bases between the two ends. In germline, CDR1 is MGHRA, CDR2 YSYEKL. CDR3 region: CASSQVGEGENIQYF. Here the CDR3 DNA reads TGCGCCAGCAGCCAAGTGGGAGAGGGGGAGAACATTCAGTACTTC.

The chain links TRBV18 to TRBJ2-3; TRBD2 might be the D (6 bases). Trimming took off 8 bases at V and 2 bases at J, with 14 bases between the two ends. Germline CDR1 is KGHSH and CDR2 is LQKENI. The CDR3 spans 14 residues. The CDR3 nucleotides read TGTGCCAGCCCTCGGGACTCCCTCACAGATACGCAGTATTTT. Its protein is CASPRDSLTDTQYF.

J is TRBJ2-3 and V is TRBV19, with 10 bases identical to TRBD2. CDR3 length equals 16 residues. V shed 8 bases and J 4 bases; nucleotides not matched to a gene: 12. Per germline, CDR1 LNHDA and CDR2 SQIVND (reference sequence). The CDR3 protein is CASLEGSGGIADTQYF. The CDR3 DNA is TGTGCCAGTTTAGAGGGTAGCGGGGGGATCGCAGATACGCAGTATTTT.